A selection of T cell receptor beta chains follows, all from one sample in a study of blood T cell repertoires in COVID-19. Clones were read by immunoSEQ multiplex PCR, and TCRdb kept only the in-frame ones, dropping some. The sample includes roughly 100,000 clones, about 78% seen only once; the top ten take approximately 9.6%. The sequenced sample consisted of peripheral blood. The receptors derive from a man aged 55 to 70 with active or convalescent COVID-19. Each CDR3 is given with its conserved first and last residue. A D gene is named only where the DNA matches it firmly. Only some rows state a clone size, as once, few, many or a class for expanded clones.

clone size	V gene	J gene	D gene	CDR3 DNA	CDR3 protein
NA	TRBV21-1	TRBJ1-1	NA	TGTGCCAGCAGCAAACGAGGACAGGGAAGGAGTGGGACTGAAGCTTTCTTT	CASSKRGQGRSGTEAFF
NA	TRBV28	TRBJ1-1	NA	TGTGCCAGCCAAATTGCGATCAGGGATATGAACACTGAAGCTTTCTTT	CASQIAIRDMNTEAFF
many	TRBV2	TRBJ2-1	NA	TGTGCCAGCCCTGCGGATTCCCTCGGCGCCTACAATGAGCAGTTCTTC	CASPADSLGAYNEQFF
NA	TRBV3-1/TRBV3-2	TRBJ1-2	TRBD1	TGTGCCAGCAGCCAAGGGACAGGTCTCCTCCTTAACTATGGCTACACCTTC	CASSQGTGLLLNYGYTF
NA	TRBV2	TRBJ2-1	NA	TGTGCCAGCAGTGATTCTCTGGGACTGGGTACAGGTGAGCAGTTCTTC	CASSDSLGLGTGEQFF
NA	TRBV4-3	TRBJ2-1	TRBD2	TGCGCCAGCAGCCTAGTTGGCGGGAGCGATGAGCAGTTCTTC	CASSLVGGSDEQFF
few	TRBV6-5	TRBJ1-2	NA	TGTGCCAGCAACGGCGGGGACTATGGCTACACCTTC	CASNGGDYGYTF
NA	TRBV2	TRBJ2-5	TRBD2	TGTGCCAGCAGTGAGAACCTAGCGGGAGAGACCCAGTACTTC	CASSENLAGETQYF
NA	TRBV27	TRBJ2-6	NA	TGTGCCAGCAGAGGGGATCTTGGGGCCAACGTCCTGACTTTC	CASRGDLGANVLTF
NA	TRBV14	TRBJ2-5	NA	TGTGCCAGCAGCCTCTCCGGGGGCCAAGAGACCCAGTACTTC	CASSLSGGQETQYF
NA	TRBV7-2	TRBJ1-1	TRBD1	TGTGCCAGCAGCTTAGCTTATCTCAACAGGGGGAAGAACACTGAAGCTTTCTTT	CASSLAYLNRGKNTEAFF
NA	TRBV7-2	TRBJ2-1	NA	TGTGCCAGCAGCTTATGGAGGGGGCCTAATGAGCAGTTCTTC	CASSLWRGPNEQFF
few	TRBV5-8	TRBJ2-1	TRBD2	TGTGCCAGCAAAACTAGCGGGCCGTACAATGAGCAGTTCTTC	CASKTSGPYNEQFF
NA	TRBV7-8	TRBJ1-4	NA	TGTGCCAGCAGCTCCCGGGAGCCCCTCAATAGTGAAAAACTGTTTTTT	CASSSREPLNSEKLFF
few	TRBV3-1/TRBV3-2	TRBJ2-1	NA	TGTGCCAGCAGCCAAGAGACCGGGAGCTCCTACAATGAGCAGTTCTTC	CASSQETGSSYNEQFF
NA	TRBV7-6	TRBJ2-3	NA	TGTGCCAGCAGCTTAGGTGACACTTCCACAGATACGCAGTATTTT	CASSLGDTSTDTQYF
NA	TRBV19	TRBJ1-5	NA	TGTGCCAGCAGTGACAGAACAAATCAGCCCCAGCATTTT	CASSDRTNQPQHF
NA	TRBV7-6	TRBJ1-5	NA	TGTGCCAGCAGCTGGGACAACAATCAGCCCCAGCATTTT	CASSWDNNQPQHF
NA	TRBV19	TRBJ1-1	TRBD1	TGTGCCAGTAGGGGGGACAGGGGTAGAGGCACTGAAGCTTTCTTT	CASRGDRGRGTEAFF
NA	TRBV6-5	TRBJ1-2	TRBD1	TGTGCCAGCAGTTATGCGCAGGGGGCGGGTGGCTACACCTTC	CASSYAQGAGGYTF
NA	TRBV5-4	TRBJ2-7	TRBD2	TGTGCCAGCAGCTTGGATTCTAGCGGAACCCCCTACGAGCAGTACTTC	CASSLDSSGTPYEQYF
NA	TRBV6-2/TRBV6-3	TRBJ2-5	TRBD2	TGTGCCAGCAGTTATAGACTAGCAGGGGAGACCCAGTACTTC	CASSYRLAGETQYF
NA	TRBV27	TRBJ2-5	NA	TGTGCCAGCTCGGGAGCCAGCCTGGGAGAGACCCAGTACTTC	CASSGASLGETQYF
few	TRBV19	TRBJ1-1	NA	TGTGCCAGTAGTATAACCCTACAGGGACGAGGAAAAGCTTTCTTT	CASSITLQGRGKAFF
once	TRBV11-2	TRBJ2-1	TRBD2	TGTGCCAGCAGCTTAGGGACTAGGGGTCTGTTCTTC	CASSLGTRGLFF
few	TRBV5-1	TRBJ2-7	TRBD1	TGCGCCAGCAGCTTTGCAGGGGGTAACTACGAGCAGTACTTC	CASSFAGGNYEQYF
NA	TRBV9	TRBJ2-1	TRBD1	TGTGCCAGCAGCTCCGAGGGACAGCCTAACAATGAGCAGTTCTTC	CASSSEGQPNNEQFF
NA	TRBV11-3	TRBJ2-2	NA	TGTGCCAGCAGCTCACAGGGGGCCCTAGCGGGAAATAAGAACACCGGGGAGCTGTTTTTT	CASSSQGALAGNKNTGELFF
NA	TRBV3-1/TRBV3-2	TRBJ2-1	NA	TGTGCCAGCAGCCAAGTCCCATTCTATGTCTCCTACAATGAGCAGTTCTTC	CASSQVPFYVSYNEQFF
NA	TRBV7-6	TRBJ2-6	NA	TGTGCCAGCAGCTTAGGCTCCCAGACTGGGGCCAACGTCCTGACTTTC	CASSLGSQTGANVLTF
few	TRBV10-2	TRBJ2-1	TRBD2	TGCGCCAGCAGTGAGCCCTGGCACGGGGAGGGTTCCTACAATGAGCAGTTCTTC	CASSEPWHGEGSYNEQFF
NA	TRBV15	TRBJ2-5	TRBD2	TGTGCCACCAGCAGAGGGCGGTGGAGACTAGCGGGAGCGGAGGAGACCCAGTACTTC	CATSRGRWRLAGAEETQYF
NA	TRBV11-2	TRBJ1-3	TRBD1	TGTGCCAGCAGCTCTAGAGGGACAGCGATGTCGGACACCATATATTTT	CASSSRGTAMSDTIYF
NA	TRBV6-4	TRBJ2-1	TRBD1	TGTGCCAGCAGTGCCGGGACAGCCAACAATGAGCAGTTCTTC	CASSAGTANNEQFF
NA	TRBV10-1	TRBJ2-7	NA	TGCTCCGGACTGAAGACCTACGAGCAGTACTTC	CSGLKTYEQYF
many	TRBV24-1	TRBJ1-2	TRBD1	TGTGCCACCAGTGAAACCGGGACAGGTGGCTACACCTTC	CATSETGTGGYTF